This T cell receptor (beta chain) was recovered during a study of T-cell reconstitution after alpha-beta-depleted transplantation in children. Per the germline V gene, CDR1 is SGHTA and CDR2 is FQGNSA. The CDR3 length is 14 residues. The ends were cut back, 5 bases at V and 2 bases at J, with 12 bases in the middle. This clonotype was observed at least ten times. Unique molecular identifiers featured in how the TCRbeta library was prepared. TCRdb used MiXCR to reprocess the PCR reads, holding one entry per CDR3 protein. The sample has about 640,000 distinct CDR3 sequences; about 15% are singletons. The source was PBMCs from the stem cell graft donor, collected from the stem cell graft. The chain is built from TRBV7-2 and TRBJ1-1; D call uncertain. The origin of this receptor is a human donor who donated a stem cell graft to a child with acute myeloid leukemia. The CDR3, as DNA: TGTGCCAGCAGCGCCCTTTTTAGTAACACTGAAGCTTTCTTT. Its protein is CASSALFSNTEAFF. The whole variable domain, remainder taken from reference TRBV7-2 and TRBJ1-1, is GAGVSQSPSNKVTEKGKDVELRCDPISGHTALYWYRQSLGQGLEFLIYFQGNSAPDKSGLPSDRFSAERTGGSVSTLTIQRTQQEDSAVYLCASSALFSNTEAFFGQGTRLTVV.